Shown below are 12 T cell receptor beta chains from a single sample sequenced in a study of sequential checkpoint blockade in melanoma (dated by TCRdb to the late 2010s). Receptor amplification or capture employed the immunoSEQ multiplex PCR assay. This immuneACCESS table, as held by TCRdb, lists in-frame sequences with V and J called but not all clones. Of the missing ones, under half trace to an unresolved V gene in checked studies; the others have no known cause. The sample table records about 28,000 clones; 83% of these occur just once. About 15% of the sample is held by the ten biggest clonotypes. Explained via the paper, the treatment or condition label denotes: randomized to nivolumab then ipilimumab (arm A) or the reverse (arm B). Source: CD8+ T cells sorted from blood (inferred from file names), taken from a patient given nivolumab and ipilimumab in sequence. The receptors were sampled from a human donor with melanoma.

CDR3 coding DNA: TGTGCCAGTAGTATCTTCAGCTCCTACGAGCAGTACTTC. Encoded protein: CASSIFSSYEQYF. V gene TRBV19 combines with J gene TRBJ2-7, with D hard to call. This CDR3 is 13 amino acids long. In germline, CDR1 is LNHDA, CDR2 SQIVND (reference sequence). The ends were cut back, 3 bases at V and 0 bases at J, with 6 bases in the middle.

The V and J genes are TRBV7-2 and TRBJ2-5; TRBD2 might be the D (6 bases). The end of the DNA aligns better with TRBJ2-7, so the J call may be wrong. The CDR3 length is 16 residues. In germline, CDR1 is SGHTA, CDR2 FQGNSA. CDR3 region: CASSLAREGLFYEQYF. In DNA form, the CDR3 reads TGTGCCAGCAGCTTAGCGCGAGAGGGACTGTTCTACGAGCAGTACTTC.

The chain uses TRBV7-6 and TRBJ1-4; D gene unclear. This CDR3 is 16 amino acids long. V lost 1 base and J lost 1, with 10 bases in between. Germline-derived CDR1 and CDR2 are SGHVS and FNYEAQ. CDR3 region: CASSLERAGTNEKLFF. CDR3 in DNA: TGTGCCAGCAGCTTAGAGAGGGCAGGAACTAATGAAAAACTGTTTTTT.

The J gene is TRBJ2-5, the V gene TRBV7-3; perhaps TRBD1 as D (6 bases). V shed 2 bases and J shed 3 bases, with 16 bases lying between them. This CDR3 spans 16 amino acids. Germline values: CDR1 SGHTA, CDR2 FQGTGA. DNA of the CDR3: TGTGCCAGCAGCTTAGTAGGCAGGGGAAGGGAAGAGACCCAGTACTTC. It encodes CASSLVGRGREETQYF.

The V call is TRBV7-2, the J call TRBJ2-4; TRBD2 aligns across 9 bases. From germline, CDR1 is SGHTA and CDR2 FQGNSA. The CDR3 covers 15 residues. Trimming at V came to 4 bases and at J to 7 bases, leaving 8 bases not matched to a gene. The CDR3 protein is CASSSSGGRGNIQYF. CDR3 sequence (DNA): TGTGCCAGCAGCTCGAGCGGGGGGAGAGGTAACATTCAGTACTTC. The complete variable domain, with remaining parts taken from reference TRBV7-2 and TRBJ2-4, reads GAGVSQSPSNKVTEKGKDVELRCDPISGHTALYWYRQSLGQGLEFLIYFQGNSAPDKSGLPSDRFSAERTGGSVSTLTIQRTQQEDSAVYLCASSSSGGRGNIQYFGAGTRLSVL.

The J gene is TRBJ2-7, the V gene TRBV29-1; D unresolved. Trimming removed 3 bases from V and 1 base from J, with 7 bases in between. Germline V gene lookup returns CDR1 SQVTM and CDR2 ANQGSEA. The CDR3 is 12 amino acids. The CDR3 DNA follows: TGCAGCGTTGAGTTAGTTTCCTACGAGCAGTACTTC. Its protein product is CSVELVSYEQYF.

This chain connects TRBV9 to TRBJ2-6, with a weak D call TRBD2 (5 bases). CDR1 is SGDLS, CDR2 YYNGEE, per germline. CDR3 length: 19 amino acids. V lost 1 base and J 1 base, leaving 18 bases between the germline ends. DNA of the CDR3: TGTGCCAGCAGCGTAAGTGAGAGGGCCTGGGCTTCTGGGGCCAACGTCCTGACTTTC. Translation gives CASSVSERAWASGANVLTF.

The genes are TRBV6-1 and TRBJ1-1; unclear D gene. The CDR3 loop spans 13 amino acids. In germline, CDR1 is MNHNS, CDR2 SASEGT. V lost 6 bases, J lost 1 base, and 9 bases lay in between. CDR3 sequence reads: CASSYNGNTEAFF. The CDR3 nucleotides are TGTGCCAGCAGCTATAACGGGAACACTGAAGCTTTCTTT.

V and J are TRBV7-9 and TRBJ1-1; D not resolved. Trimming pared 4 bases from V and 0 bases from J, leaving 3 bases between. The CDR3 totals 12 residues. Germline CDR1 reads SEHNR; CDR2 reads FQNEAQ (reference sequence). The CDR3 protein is CASSSMNTEAFF. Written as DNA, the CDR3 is TGTGCCAGCAGCTCAATGAACACTGAAGCTTTCTTT.

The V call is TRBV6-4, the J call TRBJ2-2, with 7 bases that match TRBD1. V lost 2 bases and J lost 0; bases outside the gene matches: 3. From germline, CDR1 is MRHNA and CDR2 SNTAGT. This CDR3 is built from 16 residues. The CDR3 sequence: CASSDRDRTNTGELFF. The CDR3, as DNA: TGTGCCAGCAGTGACAGGGACAGAACGAACACCGGGGAGCTGTTTTTT.

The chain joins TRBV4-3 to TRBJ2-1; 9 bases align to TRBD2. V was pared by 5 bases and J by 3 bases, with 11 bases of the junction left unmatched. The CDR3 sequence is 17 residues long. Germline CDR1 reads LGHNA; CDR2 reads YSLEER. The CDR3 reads CASSYETGLALYNEQFF. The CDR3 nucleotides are TGCGCCAGCAGCTACGAAACGGGACTAGCCCTCTACAATGAGCAGTTCTTC.

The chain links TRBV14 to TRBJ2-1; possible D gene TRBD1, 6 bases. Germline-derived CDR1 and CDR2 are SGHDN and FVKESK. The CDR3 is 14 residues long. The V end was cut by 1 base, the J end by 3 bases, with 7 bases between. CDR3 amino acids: CASSQVDSYNEQFF. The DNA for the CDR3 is TGTGCCAGCAGCCAAGTGGACAGCTACAATGAGCAGTTCTTC.